These T cell receptor beta chains were read from a single sample in a study of Graves' ophthalmopathy and Graves' hyperthyroidism. In TCRdb, the multiplex PCR reads were re-called with MiXCR into one record per CDR3 protein. The sample gives 650,000 to 900,000 distinct CDR3 sequences, 35% to 50% of which show up once; roughly 45% is in the top ten. Sample: peripheral blood. These receptors all come from an adult man with Graves' ophthalmopathy. Both conserved end residues are part of each CDR3. The D gene is left open where the match is weak. Part of the rows lack a size; the others show once, few, many or a class for expanded clones.

NA TRBJ1-1 TRBD1 TRBV7-2 TGTGCCAGCAGCAAAAGACAGGGGTGGACTGAAGCTTTCTTT CASSKRQGWTEAFF
many TRBJ2-5 NA TRBV20-1 TGCAGTGCTCTCGACAGCCATGTTACCCAGTACTTC CSALDSHVTQYF
few TRBJ1-1 TRBD1 TRBV10-3 TGTGCCAGCAGTTTCCATCCGTTGACAGGGACGAGTACTGAAGCTTTCTTT CASSFHPLTGTSTEAFF
few TRBJ1-6 TRBD1 TRBV7-9 TGTGCCAGCAGCCCCCGGGGGGGACAGGGCAATTCACCCCTCCACTTT CASSPRGGQGNSPLHF
NA TRBJ1-1 NA TRBV30 TGTGCCTGGAGTTCCCCGACAGGACGAAACACTGAAGCTTTCTTT CAWSSPTGRNTEAFF
NA TRBJ1-1 NA TRBV20-1 TGCAGTGCTAATCTATTGGGACCGCTGAACACTGAAGCTTTCTTT CSANLLGPLNTEAFF
many TRBJ2-2 NA TRBV7-3 TGTGCCAGCAGCTTGACGGTGGGATCCGGGGAGCTGTTTTTT CASSLTVGSGELFF
many TRBJ1-1 TRBD1 TRBV20-1 TGCAGTGCCGGGGACAGGGGGAAGATGAACACTGAAGCTTTCTTT CSAGDRGKMNTEAFF
few TRBJ2-5 NA TRBV4-1 TGCGCCAGCAGCCAATATTCAGAGGGAGAGACCCAGTACTTC CASSQYSEGETQYF
NA TRBJ2-5 NA TRBV7-9 TGTGCCAGCAGCTTAATGGGGGGTTCAGAGACCCAGTACTTC CASSLMGGSETQYF
few TRBJ1-1 NA TRBV10-3 TGTGCCAGCAGTTACTCGGCGGACGAAGCTTTCTTT CASSYSADEAFF
many TRBJ2-2 NA TRBV7-2 TGTGCCAGCAGACCAACAGGACTTAACACCGGGGAGCTGTTTTTT CASRPTGLNTGELFF
few TRBJ2-7 TRBD1 TRBV29-1 TGCAGCGTGAAACGACAGGGCCCACAAGAGAATTACTACGAGCAGTACTTC CSVKRQGPQENYYEQYF
NA TRBJ2-5 TRBD1 TRBV29-1 TGCAGCATTTCCGGGACAGGTGGGACCCAGTACTTC CSISGTGGTQYF
few TRBJ2-7 NA TRBV7-2 TGTGCCAGCAGCTTAGTGCCGGGACTTACTTCCTACGAGCAGTACTTC CASSLVPGLTSYEQYF
NA TRBJ2-7 NA TRBV20-1 TGCAGTGCTAGAGATTGGGACCTAGGCTCCTACGAGCAGTACTTC CSARDWDLGSYEQYF
few TRBJ2-7 NA TRBV7-8 TGTGCCAGCAGCACCACAGGGGGGGCCTACGAGCAGTACTTC CASSTTGGAYEQYF
NA TRBJ1-2 NA TRBV25-1 TGTGCCAGCAGCTGGGACACGGGGACAACTTTCTATGGCTGCACCTTC CASSWDTGTTFYGCTF
many TRBJ1-2 NA TRBV20-1 TGCAGTGCTAGACCGGGGGCCTATGGCTACACCTTC CSARPGAYGYTF
NA TRBJ1-2 TRBD1 TRBV2 TGTGCCAGCAGTACACCGAGGGGACAGGGCCTCTATGGCTACACCTTC CASSTPRGQGLYGYTF
few TRBJ2-5 NA TRBV19 TGTGCCAGTAGTGCTTCCGGGACACACCAAGAGACCCAGTACTTC CASSASGTHQETQYF
NA TRBJ1-4 NA TRBV29-1 TGCAGCGCTGGAGCCAGTAAGGAAAAACTGTTTTTT CSAGASKEKLFF
many TRBJ1-1 NA TRBV10-2 TGCGCCAGCAGTGAGTCACGACAGCTAAACACTGAAGCTTTCTTT CASSESRQLNTEAFF
NA TRBJ1-5 TRBD1 TRBV7-9 TGTGCCAGCAGCCCCGCGCAGGGGGCGAGCAATCAGCCCCAGCATTTT CASSPAQGASNQPQHF
NA TRBJ2-7 TRBD2 TRBV7-9 TGTGCCAGCAGCCAAGGGCATCCTAGCGGGGTAACCTACGAGCAGTACTTC CASSQGHPSGVTYEQYF
NA TRBJ1-1 NA TRBV7-2 TGTGCCAGCAGCTACCGCTTCGGGGGGAGCAACACTGAAGCTTTCTTT CASSYRFGGSNTEAFF
many TRBJ2-2 NA TRBV29-1 TGCAGCGTTGAGGCGGGATTTAGCGGGGAGCTGTTTTTT CSVEAGFSGELFF
few TRBJ2-5 NA TRBV6-1 TGTGCCAGCAGTGAGCCAGGGTTGGTTGAGACCCAGTACTTC CASSEPGLVETQYF
many TRBJ2-5 TRBD2 TRBV7-2 TGTGCCAGCAGCCCCTCGCGTAGCGGGAGGGCGGGAGAGACCCAGTACTTC CASSPSRSGRAGETQYF
once TRBJ1-5 TRBD1 TRBV9 TGTGCCAGCAGCGCCTCTAGGGGGCTGGGCAGGGGCCATCGGCCCCAGCATTTT CASSASRGLGRGHRPQHF
NA TRBJ2-5 NA TRBV20-1 TGCAGTGAAAGGTTCCCCGAGCAAGAGACCCAGTACTTC CSERFPEQETQYF
NA TRBJ1-1 NA TRBV12-3/TRBV12-4 TGTGCCAGCAGTTTAGGCGATACATTCTCGAACACTGAAGCTTTCTTT CASSLGDTFSNTEAFF
NA TRBJ1-1 NA TRBV2 TGTGCCATCAGCACCGGGACCCTGCGGAACACTGAAGCTTTCTTT CAISTGTLRNTEAFF
NA TRBJ1-1 TRBD1 TRBV25-1 TGTGCCAGCAGTTCGAACAGGGGGAGGGAGACTGAAGCTTTCTTT CASSSNRGRETEAFF
NA TRBJ2-5 NA TRBV5-1 TGCGCCAGCAGCTTGGTGGACGAACGCCAAGAGACCCAGTACTTC CASSLVDERQETQYF
NA TRBJ1-2 NA TRBV5-1 TGCGCCAGCAGCTTGAGTAACTCTAACTATGGCTACACCTTC CASSLSNSNYGYTF
NA TRBJ2-2 NA TRBV7-9 TGTGCCAGCAGCCACCCGAGAATGGCCGGGGAGCTGTTTTTT CASSHPRMAGELFF
once TRBJ2-3 NA TRBV20-1 TGCAGTGCTACGGGGAGCACAGATACGCAGTATTTT CSATGSTDTQYF
NA TRBJ2-7 TRBD2 TRBV25-1 TGTGCCAGCAGAACCACTAGCGAGGTCGAGCAGTACTTC CASRTTSEVEQYF
few TRBJ2-6 NA TRBV2 TGTGCCAGCAGCTTTCGGACACCTTCTGGGGCCAACGTCCTGACTTTC CASSFRTPSGANVLTF
NA TRBJ2-5 TRBD2 TRBV16 TGTGCCAGCAGCCAGCGACTAGCGGGAGTCCCAGAGACCCAGTACTTC CASSQRLAGVPETQYF